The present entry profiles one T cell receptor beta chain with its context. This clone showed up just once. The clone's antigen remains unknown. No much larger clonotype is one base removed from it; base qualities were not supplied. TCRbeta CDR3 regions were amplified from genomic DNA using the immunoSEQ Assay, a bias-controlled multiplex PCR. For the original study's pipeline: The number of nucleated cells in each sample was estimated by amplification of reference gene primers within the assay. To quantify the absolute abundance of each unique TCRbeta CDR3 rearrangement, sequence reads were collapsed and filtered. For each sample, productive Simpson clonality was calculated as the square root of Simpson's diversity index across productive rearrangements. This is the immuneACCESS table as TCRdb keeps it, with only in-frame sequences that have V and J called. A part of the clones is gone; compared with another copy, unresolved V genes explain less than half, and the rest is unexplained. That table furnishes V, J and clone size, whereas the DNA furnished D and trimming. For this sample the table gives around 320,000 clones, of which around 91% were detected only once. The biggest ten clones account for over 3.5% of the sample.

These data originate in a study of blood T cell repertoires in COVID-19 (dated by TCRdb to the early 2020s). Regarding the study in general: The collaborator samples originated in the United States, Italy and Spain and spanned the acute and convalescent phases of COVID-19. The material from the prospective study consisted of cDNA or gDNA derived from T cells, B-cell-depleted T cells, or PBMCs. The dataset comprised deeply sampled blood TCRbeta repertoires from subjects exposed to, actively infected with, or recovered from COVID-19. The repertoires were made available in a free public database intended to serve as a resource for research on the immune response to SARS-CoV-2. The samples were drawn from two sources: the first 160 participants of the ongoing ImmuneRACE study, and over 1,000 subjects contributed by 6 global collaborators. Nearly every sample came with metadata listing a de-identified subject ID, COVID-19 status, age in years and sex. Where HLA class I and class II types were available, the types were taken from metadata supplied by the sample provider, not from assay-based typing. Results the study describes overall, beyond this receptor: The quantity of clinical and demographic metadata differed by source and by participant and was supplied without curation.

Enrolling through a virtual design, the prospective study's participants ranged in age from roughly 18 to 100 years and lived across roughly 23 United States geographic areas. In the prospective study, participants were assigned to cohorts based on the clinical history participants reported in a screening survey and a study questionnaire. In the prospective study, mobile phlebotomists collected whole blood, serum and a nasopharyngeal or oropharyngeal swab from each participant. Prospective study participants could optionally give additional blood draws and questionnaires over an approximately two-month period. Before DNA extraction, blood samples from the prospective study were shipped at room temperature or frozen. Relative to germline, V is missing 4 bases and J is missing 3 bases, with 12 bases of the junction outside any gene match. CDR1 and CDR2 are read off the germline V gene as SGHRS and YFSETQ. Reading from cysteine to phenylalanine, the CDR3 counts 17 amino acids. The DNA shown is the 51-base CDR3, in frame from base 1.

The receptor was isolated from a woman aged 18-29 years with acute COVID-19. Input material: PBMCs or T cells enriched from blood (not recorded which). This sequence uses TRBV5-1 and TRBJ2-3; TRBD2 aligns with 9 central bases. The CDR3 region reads CASSASEGLALTDTQYF. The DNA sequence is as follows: TGCGCCAGCAGCGCTTCGGAAGGACTAGCGTTGACAGATACGCAGTATTTT.